The subject of this entry is one TCR beta chain. This CDR3 region has 17 residues. The sample belongs to a study of OX40 agonist ivuxolimab in advanced cancers. Overall study: Treatment of patients was with ivuxolimab, an agonistic anti-OX40 (CD134) antibody.

The method was immunoSEQ multiplex PCR; TCRdb's version includes in-frame clones alone and lacks a portion of them. The sample lists 15,000 to 20,000 clones; about four fifths were seen once. This rearrangement joins TRBV21-1 to TRBJ2-1; whether TRBD2, the table's D call, matches the DNA was not checked. TRBV21-1 is deemed a pseudogene. This receptor was obtained from an adult with an advanced solid tumor such as melanoma, head and neck, liver or kidney cancer. Sample: CD4+ or CD8+ T cells sorted from blood, taken in a trial of the OX40 agonist ivuxolimab. The CDR3 DNA follows: TGTGCCAGCAGCAAAGCGGACGGGAGGGATCCCTACAATGAGCAGTTCTTC. As protein: CASSKADGRDPYNEQFF.